Presented here are 27 T cell receptor beta chains from one specimen sequenced in a study of blood T cell repertoires in COVID-19. Repertoires were generated with immunoSEQ multiplex PCR, while TCRdb's copy carries only in-frame clones and drops some. In the table there are 180,000 or so clones, around 85% of which are singletons. Input material: peripheral blood. Receptors originate from an older woman with acute or convalescent COVID-19.

The chain joins TRBV15 to TRBJ2-1; TRBD2 matches at 9 bases. CDR3 length: 13 residues. J was trimmed by 3 bases and V by 8 bases; bases with no gene match: 2. In germline, CDR1 is LNHNV, CDR2 YYDKDF (reference sequence). The CDR3 spells CATSSGDYNEQFF. Written as DNA, the CDR3 is TGTGCCACCTCTAGCGGGGACTACAATGAGCAGTTCTTC. Drawing the rest from reference TRBV15 and TRBJ2-1, the complete variable domain is DAMVIQNPRYQVTQFGKPVTLSCSQTLNHNVMYWYQQKSSQAPKLLFHYYDKDFNNEADTPDNFQSRRPNTSFCFLDIRSPGLGDTAMYLCATSSGDYNEQFFGPGTRLTVL.

The rearrangement links TRBV6-6 to TRBJ1-2, with 8 bases that match TRBD1. CDR1 MNHNY and CDR2 SVGAGI come from the germline V gene (reference sequence). The CDR3 loop spans 13 amino acids. The junction had 3 bases not matched to a gene; V was cut back by 4 bases and J by 5 bases. The CDR3 DNA sequence: TGTGCCAGCAGTTCCCAGGGGGCTTATGGCTACACCTTC. Amino acids: CASSSQGAYGYTF.

The chain recombines TRBV28 with TRBJ2-1; 12 bases map to TRBD2. Germline values: CDR1 MDHEN, CDR2 SYDVKM. The V and J ends lost 7 bases and 4 bases, in that order; junction bases with no gene match: 8. CDR3 length: 16 amino acids. CDR3 sequence: CASTSLAGGRYNEQFF. The CDR3, as DNA: TGTGCCAGCACCTCACTAGCGGGAGGCAGATACAATGAGCAGTTCTTC.

This rearrangement joins TRBV6-5 to TRBJ2-1; 10 nucleotides agree with TRBD1. Trimming at V came to 0 bases and at J to 9 bases, leaving 8 bases not matched to a gene. CDR1 is MNHEY and CDR2 is SVGAGI in the germline V gene. The CDR3 spans 16 residues. The CDR3 nucleotides read TGTGCCAGCAGTTACTCAGTCCCCGGGACAGGGGTTGAGCAGTTCTTC. Encoded protein: CASSYSVPGTGVEQFF.

The chain is built from TRBV6-5 and TRBJ1-1, with D possibly TRBD1 on 5 matching bases. CDR1 is MNHEY and CDR2 is SVGAGI in the germline V gene. V gave up 5 bases and J gave up 9 bases, with 19 bases separating them. The CDR3 totals 14 residues. The CDR3 loop is CASSSTAQGPKAFF. The CDR3 DNA follows: TGTGCCAGCAGTAGCACCGCCCAGGGCCCAAAAGCTTTCTTT.

The rearrangement joins TRBV30 to TRBJ2-1; D is unresolved. Germline CDR1 GTSNPN, CDR2 SVGIG (reference sequence). Trimming pared 3 bases from V and 6 bases from J, leaving 15 bases between. The CDR3 extends over 14 amino acids. The chain's CDR3 is CAWRFGGLGNEQFF. CDR3 DNA sequence: TGTGCCTGGAGATTCGGCGGCCTGGGCAATGAGCAGTTCTTC.

The gene calls are TRBV19 and TRBJ1-2; 9 bases are shared with TRBD1. This CDR3 contains 15 residues. Germline loops: CDR1 LNHDA, CDR2 SQIVND (reference sequence). The J segment lost 6 bases and the V segment lost 6 bases, leaving 11 bases of the junction unmatched. The CDR3 DNA is TGTGCCAGTAGCCCCGCAGGGGACAGGGCTAATGGCTACACCTTC. Translated, it gives CASSPAGDRANGYTF.

CDR3 in amino acids: CASSFSSVSYNEQFF. In DNA, the CDR3 is TGTGCCAGCAGCTTCAGCAGCGTCTCCTACAATGAGCAGTTCTTC. The rearrangement joins TRBV5-4 to TRBJ2-1; D is ambiguous. The CDR3 length is 15 residues. Trimming removed 2 bases from V and 0 bases from J, with 9 bases in between. The germline V gene has CDR1 SGHNT and CDR2 YYREEE (reference sequence).

For this clone: Additional DNA sequences in this sample encode the identical CDR3. The chain couples TRBV3-1 (or the pseudogene TRBV3-2) to TRBJ1-2, with D perhaps matching TRBD1 (5 bases). The V end was cut by 1 base, the J end by 5 bases, with 8 bases between. Germline CDR1 LGHDT, CDR2 YNNKEL (reference sequence). The CDR3 length is 13 residues. CDR3 loop: CASSQAGGYGYTF. As DNA, the CDR3 is TGTGCCAGCAGCCAAGCGGGGGGATATGGCTACACCTTC.

The chain joins TRBV6-5 to TRBJ2-3; TRBD1 matches at 7 bases. V lost 4 bases, J lost 1 base, and 2 bases stayed unmatched. Germline V gene lookup returns CDR1 MNHEY and CDR2 SVGAGI. The CDR3 covers 14 residues. In nucleotides, the CDR3 is TGTGCCAGCAGTTTCCAGGGGGGCACAGATACGCAGTATTTT. Amino acids: CASSFQGGTDTQYF.

In its sample, this clone was seen a few times. The chain combines TRBV15 with TRBJ1-2; no firm D call. The CDR3 totals 13 residues. V was trimmed by 0 bases and J by 8 bases, leaving 10 bases between them. In germline, CDR1 is LNHNV, CDR2 YYDKDF (reference sequence). The CDR3 DNA follows: TGTGCCACCAGCAGAGATCTAGGTGACGGCTACACCTTC. This codes for CATSRDLGDGYTF.

The CDR3 reads CASSRRTANTEAFF. DNA of the CDR3: TGTGCCAGCAGTCGAAGGACAGCGAACACTGAAGCTTTCTTT. V gene TRBV6-5 combines with J gene TRBJ1-1; possibly TRBD1 for D (6 bases). Germline CDR1 and CDR2: MNHEY and SVGAGI. The V and J ends lost 5 bases and 1 base respectively, with 11 bases between them. The CDR3 extends over 14 amino acids.

This clone was seen only a few times. The rearrangement joins TRBV24-1 to TRBJ2-1; 13 bases align to TRBD2. The germline gives CDR1 KGHDR, CDR2 SFDVKD. Trimming removed 3 bases from V and 8 bases from J; junction bases left unmatched: 6. The CDR3 covers 16 residues. The CDR3 reads CATSDPGTSGNYEQFF. The DNA for the CDR3 is TGTGCCACCAGTGATCCCGGGACTAGCGGGAACTATGAGCAGTTCTTC.

J is TRBJ2-3 and V is TRBV6-5; 8 bases align to TRBD2. The V segment lost 6 bases and the J segment 5 bases; nucleotides outside the gene matches: 10. The CDR3 has 15 residues. Germline CDR1 is MNHEY and CDR2 is SVGAGI. The CDR3 sequence: CASRLGGGLGDTQYF. The CDR3 DNA sequence: TGTGCCAGCAGACTCGGGGGGGGCTTGGGAGATACGCAGTATTTT.

This rearrangement joins TRBV29-1 to TRBJ2-1, with no clear D. The CDR3 is made up of 11 amino acids. V shed 7 bases and J shed 2 bases, with 6 bases lying between them. Germline V gene data show CDR1 as SQVTM and CDR2 as ANQGSEA. The CDR3 DNA reads TGCAGCGGAGGCCCCTACAATGAGCAGTTCTTC. Protein product: CSGGPYNEQFF.

The genes are TRBV11-2 and TRBJ2-7; the D gene is possibly TRBD1 (6 bases). The CDR3 is 16 residues long. V was pared by 5 bases and J by 0 bases, with 17 bases between. Germline assignment: CDR1 SGHAT and CDR2 FQNNGV. CDR3 protein: CASSPSGQMSSYEQYV. The CDR3 coding sequence is TGTGCCAGCAGCCCATCCGGACAGATGAGCTCCTACGAGCAGTACGTC.

This sequence joins TRBV27 and TRBJ1-1, with D uncertain. The V gene lost 5 bases and the J gene lost 0 bases, with 16 bases spanning the gap. Germline CDR1 is MNHEY and CDR2 is SMNVEV (reference sequence). There are 16 residues in the CDR3. CDR3 sequence (DNA): TGTGCCAGCAGTGCCTATCTTATGCCCCTGAACACTGAAGCTTTCTTT. It encodes CASSAYLMPLNTEAFF.

The chain recombines TRBV6-5 with TRBJ2-3; 8 bases align to TRBD1. CDR3 length equals 15 residues. Trimming removed 6 bases from V and 6 bases from J; junction bases left unmatched: 11. Germline V lookup: CDR1 MNHEY, CDR2 SVGAGI. CDR3 amino acids: CASSVTGASSDTQYF. In nucleotides, the CDR3 is TGTGCCAGCAGCGTGACAGGGGCAAGTTCGGATACGCAGTATTTT.

The chain couples TRBV15 to TRBJ1-6, with D tentatively TRBD1 (5 bases). The length of the CDR3 is 16 residues. Trimming removed 0 bases at V and 9 bases at J, with 15 bases between. Germline-derived CDR1 and CDR2 are LNHNV and YYDKDF (reference sequence). The CDR3 loop reads CATSRDGPGGGSPLHF. For the CDR3, the DNA is TGTGCCACCAGCAGAGATGGCCCCGGGGGTGGTTCACCCCTCCACTTT.

CDR3 sequence (DNA): TGTGCCAGCAGTTTTGGGGGGGGACATAACACTGAAGCTTTCTTT. This sequence encodes CASSFGGGHNTEAFF. The V and J genes are TRBV28 and TRBJ1-1, with D perhaps TRBD1 (6 bases). This CDR3 has 15 amino acids. With 3 bases removed from V and 2 bases from J, the gap between germline ends came to 13 bases. Germline loops: CDR1 MDHEN, CDR2 SYDVKM.

The rearrangement joins TRBV7-9 to TRBJ1-4, with no clear D. Between the trimmed V and J ends, which lost 1 base and 2 bases, there was a span of 20 bases. CDR3 length equals 19 residues. The germline V gene encodes CDR1 SEHNR and CDR2 FQNEAQ (reference sequence). Here the CDR3 reads CASSLGLTATLSTNEKLFF. CDR3 sequence (DNA): TGTGCCAGCAGCTTAGGGCTCACAGCCACCCTTTCGACTAATGAAAAACTGTTTTTT. The complete variable domain, with remaining parts taken from reference TRBV7-9 and TRBJ1-4, reads DTGVSQNPRHKITKRGQNVTFRCDPISEHNRLYWYRQTLGQGPEFLTYFQNEAQLEKSRLLSDRFSAERPKGSFSTLEIQRTEQGDSAMYLCASSLGLTATLSTNEKLFFGSGTQLSVL.

The chain has TRBV28 and TRBJ1-1; D is undetermined. There are 15 residues in the CDR3. Between the trimmed V and J ends, which lost 1 base and 4 bases, there was a span of 13 bases. The germline gives CDR1 MDHEN, CDR2 SYDVKM. In DNA, the CDR3 is TGTGCCAGCAGTTTATCGGAGGCCCGGGGCACTGAAGCTTTCTTT. Amino acid sequence: CASSLSEARGTEAFF.

This clone was recorded a few times. The rearrangement uses TRBV19 and TRBJ2-2; 8 bases agree with TRBD1. Germline-derived CDR1 and CDR2 are LNHDA and SQIVND (reference sequence). V shed 5 bases and J 3 bases; nucleotides not matched to a gene: 11. There are 17 residues in the CDR3. The CDR3 is CASSSNPGQGDTGELFF. The CDR3 coding sequence is TGTGCCAGTAGTTCAAACCCAGGACAGGGAGACACCGGGGAGCTGTTTTTT.

The genes are TRBV6-5 and TRBJ1-2, with a weak D call TRBD1 (6 bases). Germline lookup yields CDR1 MNHEY and CDR2 SVGAGI. There are 16 residues in the CDR3. V lost 7 bases to trimming and J lost 5 bases, with 23 bases between them. DNA for the CDR3: TGTGCCAGCACTTATTCCCCACAGGGTGTCGATTATGGCTACACCTTC. Amino acids: CASTYSPQGVDYGYTF.

The V call is TRBV5-4, the J call TRBJ2-3, with TRBD1 identical over 7 bases. V shed 4 bases, J shed 5 bases, and the junction held 4 bases outside the gene matches. The CDR3 contains 13 residues. Germline assignment: CDR1 SGHNT and CDR2 YYREEE (reference sequence). CDR3 sequence: CASSPGQQDTQYF. CDR3 nucleotide sequence: TGTGCCAGCAGCCCGGGACAGCAAGATACGCAGTATTTT.

V is TRBV3-1 (or the pseudogene TRBV3-2) and J is TRBJ1-2; 8 nucleotides match TRBD1. This CDR3 spans 19 amino acids. Germline values: CDR1 LGHDT, CDR2 YNNKEL (reference sequence). The J segment lost 6 bases and the V segment lost 0 bases, leaving 18 bases of the junction unmatched. CDR3: CASSQDLRLLVDRGNGYTF. The DNA for the CDR3 is TGTGCCAGCAGCCAAGATCTCCGCTTGTTGGTCGACAGGGGAAATGGCTACACCTTC.

V and J are TRBV7-9 and TRBJ1-6; D unclear. The CDR3 is made up of 14 amino acids. Trimming took 2 bases from V and 7 from J, leaving 9 bases between them. Germline-derived CDR1 and CDR2 are SEHNR and FQNEAQ (reference sequence). The CDR3 DNA is TGTGCCAGCAGCTTAAGGGCGGGAAATTCACCCCTCCACTTT. It yields the protein CASSLRAGNSPLHF.